The 10 T cell receptor beta chains listed next were all sequenced from one sample in a study of T cell responses to AZD1222 COVID-19 vaccine. TCRdb keeps only in-frame clones here, not all; method: immunoSEQ multiplex PCR. The profile shows 85,000 to 120,000 clones, 90% of them singletons. The sequencing used peripheral blood, collected on day 0 of AZD1222 vaccination. These TCRs come from an adult in good health.

The chain recombines TRBV11-2 with TRBJ2-1; a possible D gene is TRBD2 (5 bases). The CDR3 length is 18 residues. Germline assignment: CDR1 SGHAT and CDR2 FQNNGV. V lost 5 bases, J lost 7 bases, and 27 bases lay in between. CDR3 amino acids: CASSRSSLGVGSVNEQFF. As DNA, the CDR3 is TGTGCCAGCAGCCGTAGCAGCTTGGGTGTGGGGAGTGTAAATGAGCAGTTCTTC.

V gene TRBV7-3 combines with J gene TRBJ1-1; D gene unclear. CDR1 is SGHTA and CDR2 is FQGTGA in the germline V gene. Trimming stripped 1 base from V and 0 bases from J, with 15 bases between. This CDR3 has 17 residues. The CDR3 loop is CASSLNGRSRVNTEAFF. CDR3 sequence (DNA): TGTGCCAGCAGCTTAAATGGCAGGTCTCGGGTGAACACTGAAGCTTTCTTT.

This clone was found once. The rearrangement links TRBV5-1 to TRBJ2-5, with a tentative D call TRBD2 (7 bases). Between the trimmed V and J ends, which lost 4 bases and 5 bases, there was a span of 15 bases. Germline loops: CDR1 SGHRS, CDR2 YFSETQ. The CDR3 is 14 amino acids. CDR3 sequence (DNA): TGCGCCAGCAGCGGGAGGGGTCAGGGGGAGACCCAGTACTTC. Translated: CASSGRGQGETQYF.

The chain joins TRBV19 to TRBJ1-4, with a tentative D call TRBD1 (6 bases). V was pared by 2 bases and J by 8 bases, with 15 bases between. The germline CDR1 and CDR2 sequences are LNHDA and SQIVND (reference sequence). The CDR3 has 15 residues. The CDR3 protein is CASSILATGNEKLFF. Written as DNA, the CDR3 is TGTGCCAGTAGTATATTGGCAACAGGGAACGAAAAACTGTTTTTT.

This chain connects TRBV28 to TRBJ2-7, with D hard to call. This CDR3 has 14 residues. The V end was cut by 3 bases, the J end by 4 bases, with 13 bases between. CDR1 is MDHEN and CDR2 is SYDVKM in the germline V gene. This CDR3 is CASSFLDRSYEQYF. Here the CDR3 DNA reads TGTGCCAGCAGTTTCCTAGACCGTTCTTACGAGCAGTACTTC.

As DNA, the CDR3 is TGCGCCAGCAGCCGCGACGGAGTTGGGCGTGAAGCTTTCTTT. Translating gives CASSRDGVGREAFF. The V gene is TRBV5-1, the J gene TRBJ1-1; no clear D. Germline CDR1 SGHRS, CDR2 YFSETQ. The CDR3 consists of 14 residues. V was trimmed by 4 bases and J by 7 bases, leaving 17 bases between them.

The J gene is TRBJ2-2, the V gene TRBV7-2; a weak D match, TRBD1 (5 bases). Germline assignment: CDR1 SGHTA and CDR2 FQGNSA. The V gene lost 3 bases and the J gene lost 0 bases, with 11 bases spanning the gap. There are 16 residues in the CDR3. DNA for the CDR3: TGTGCCAGCAGCTTGGGGCAATACTCGAACACCGGGGAGCTGTTTTTT. Its translation is CASSLGQYSNTGELFF.

In DNA form, the CDR3 reads TGTGCCAGTAGTGCCAACAGGGGTGAAAAACTGTTTTTT. It specifies CASSANRGEKLFF. The rearrangement uses TRBV19 and TRBJ1-4, with 7 nucleotides matching TRBD1. Germline trimming cut 5 bases from V and 7 bases from J; bases unmatched to any gene: 4. The CDR3 is 13 amino acids. Germline lookup yields CDR1 LNHDA and CDR2 SQIVND (reference sequence).

This chain uses TRBV5-1 with TRBJ2-6, with D uncertain. The V and J ends lost 4 bases and 1 base respectively, with 9 bases between them. Germline V lookup: CDR1 SGHRS, CDR2 YFSETQ. This CDR3 is built from 15 residues. The CDR3 spells CASSADGSGANVLTF. CDR3 nucleotides: TGCGCCAGCAGCGCGGACGGGTCTGGGGCCAACGTCCTGACTTTC.

V usage is TRBV10-3 and J usage is TRBJ2-7; 8 nucleotides align to TRBD2. V dropped 11 bases and J dropped 5; count of bases not matched to a gene: 11. The CDR3 has 13 amino acids. Germline CDR1 is ENHRY and CDR2 is SYGVKD. The CDR3 nucleotides are TGTGCCGCCGAGCCCGGCGGGAGGAACGAGCAGTACTTC. Translation gives CAAEPGGRNEQYF.